The 6 T cell receptor beta chains below were found in one sample sequenced in a study of beta chain features in type 1 diabetes (dated by TCRdb to 2016 to 2019). Library preparation used the immunoSEQ multiplex PCR assay. All of the isolated RNA was reverse transcribed with the High Capacity cDNA Reverse Transcription Kit, so expressed TCRB transcripts were sequenced. The source is immuneACCESS, and TCRdb retained only in-frame sequences with V and J called. Part of the clones is not carried over; for the studies checked, unresolved V genes explain less than half of this, and the remainder is unexplained. This sample has under 150,000 clones in its table, and 6.9% of those were observed once. Of the sample, more than 1.1% falls within the top ten clones. Sequenced sample: central memory CD4+ T cells from blood. The receptors originated from a woman in her 30s in good health.

This clone was observed at least ten times. The V and J genes are TRBV7-9 and TRBJ2-3; 9 bases fit TRBD1. The junction had 2 bases not matched to a gene; V was cut back by 7 bases and J by 0 bases. The CDR3 has 14 amino acids. Germline lookup yields CDR1 SEHNR and CDR2 FQNEAQ (reference sequence). The CDR3 region is CASKQGASTDTQYF. CDR3 nucleotides: TGTGCCAGCAAACAGGGGGCTAGCACAGATACGCAGTATTTT.

This clone was recorded only once. The chain has TRBV5-6 and TRBJ1-2; a weak D match, TRBD1 (5 bases). V was pared by 5 bases and J by 5 bases, with 13 bases between. CDR1 and CDR2 (germline): SGHDT, YYEEEE. This CDR3 comprises 13 residues. CDR3 in DNA: TGTGCCAGCAGACAGGACACAATGTATGGCTACACCTTC. It specifies CASRQDTMYGYTF.

This clone was detected only a few times. The gene calls are TRBV5-5 and TRBJ1-2; unclear D gene. Germline lookup yields CDR1 SGHKS and CDR2 YYEKEE (reference sequence). V lost 0 bases and J 4 bases, leaving 7 bases between the germline ends. The CDR3 totals 13 residues. The chain's CDR3 is CASSLESGYGYTF. CDR3 sequence (DNA): TGTGCCAGCAGCTTGGAGTCGGGCTATGGCTACACCTTC.

The J gene is TRBJ1-1, the V gene TRBV7-9, with D unclear. V was trimmed by 4 bases and J by 5 bases, leaving 14 bases between them. The CDR3 has 14 amino acids. Germline values: CDR1 SEHNR, CDR2 FQNEAQ (reference sequence). As DNA, the CDR3 is TGTGCCAGCAGCTCGGAGAATTCGAGGACTGAAGCTTTCTTT. Translation: CASSSENSRTEAFF.

This clone was seen at least ten times. This chain links TRBV4-3 with TRBJ1-2; tentative D call: TRBD1 (6 bases). Germline-derived CDR1 and CDR2 are LGHNA and YSLEER. CDR3 length: 17 amino acids. V shed 0 bases and J shed 5 bases, with 19 bases lying between them. CDR3 sequence (DNA): TGCGCCAGCAGCCAAGATCCTACGGGGGGCAGAATTTATGGCTACACCTTC. The encoded protein is CASSQDPTGGRIYGYTF.

V and J are TRBV6-5 and TRBJ2-5; 8 positions match TRBD1. This CDR3 is built from 14 residues. V dropped 3 bases and J dropped 5; count of bases not matched to a gene: 5. Germline V gene data show CDR1 as MNHEY and CDR2 as SVGAGI. Written as DNA, the CDR3 is TGTGCCAGCAGTTATTTCAGGGGGCGGGAGACCCAGTACTTC. Encoded protein: CASSYFRGRETQYF.